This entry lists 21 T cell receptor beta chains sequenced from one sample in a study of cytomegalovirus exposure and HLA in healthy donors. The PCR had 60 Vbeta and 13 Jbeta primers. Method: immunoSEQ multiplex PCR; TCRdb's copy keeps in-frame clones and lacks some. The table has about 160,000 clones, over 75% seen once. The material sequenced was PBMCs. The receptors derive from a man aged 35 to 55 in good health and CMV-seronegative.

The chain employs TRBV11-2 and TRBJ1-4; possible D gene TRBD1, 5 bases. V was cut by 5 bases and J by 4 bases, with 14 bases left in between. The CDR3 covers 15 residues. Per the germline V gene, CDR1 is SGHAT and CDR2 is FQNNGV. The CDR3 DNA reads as TGTGCCAGCAGCACGGGGGGGAGGAATAATGAAAAACTGTTTTTT. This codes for CASSTGGRNNEKLFF.

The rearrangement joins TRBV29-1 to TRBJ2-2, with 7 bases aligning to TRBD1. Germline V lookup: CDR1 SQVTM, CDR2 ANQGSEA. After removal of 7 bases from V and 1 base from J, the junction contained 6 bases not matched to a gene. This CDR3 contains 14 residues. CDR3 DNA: TGCAGCGCCACCGGGACAGTGAACACCGGGGAGCTGTTTTTT. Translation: CSATGTVNTGELFF.

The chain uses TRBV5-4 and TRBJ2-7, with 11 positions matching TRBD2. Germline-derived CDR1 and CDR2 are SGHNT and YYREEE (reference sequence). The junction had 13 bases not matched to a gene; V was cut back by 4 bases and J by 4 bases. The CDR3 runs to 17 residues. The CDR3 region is CASSLGGSSGGIYEQYF. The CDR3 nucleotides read TGTGCCAGCAGCCTGGGGGGCTCTAGCGGGGGGATATACGAGCAGTACTTC.

This chain's CDR3 is CASGRSGGYETQYF. CDR3 coding DNA: TGTGCCAGCGGTCGTTCGGGGGGGTATGAGACCCAGTACTTC. The rearrangement links TRBV7-2 to TRBJ2-5, with 8 positions matching TRBD2. Germline V gene sequence: CDR1 SGHTA, CDR2 FQGNSA. V was pared by 8 bases and J by 5 bases, with 10 bases of the junction left unmatched. The CDR3 covers 14 residues.

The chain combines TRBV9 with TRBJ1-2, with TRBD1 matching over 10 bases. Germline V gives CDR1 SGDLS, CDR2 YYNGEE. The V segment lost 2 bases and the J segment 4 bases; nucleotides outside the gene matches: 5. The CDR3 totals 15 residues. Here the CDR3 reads CASSVTDRGGYGYTF. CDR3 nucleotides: TGTGCCAGCAGCGTGACGGACAGGGGGGGCTATGGCTACACCTTC.

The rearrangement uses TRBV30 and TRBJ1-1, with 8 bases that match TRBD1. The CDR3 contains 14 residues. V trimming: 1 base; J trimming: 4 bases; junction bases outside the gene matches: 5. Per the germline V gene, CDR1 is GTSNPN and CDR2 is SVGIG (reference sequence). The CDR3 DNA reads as TGTGCCTGGAGTGCAGGACAGGGTCCCACTGAAGCTTTCTTT. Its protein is CAWSAGQGPTEAFF.

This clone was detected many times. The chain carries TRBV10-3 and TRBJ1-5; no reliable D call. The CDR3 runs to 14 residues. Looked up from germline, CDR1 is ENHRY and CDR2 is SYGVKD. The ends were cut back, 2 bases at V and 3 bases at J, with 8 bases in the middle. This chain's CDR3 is CAISENPVNQPQHF. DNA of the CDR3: TGTGCCATCAGTGAGAATCCGGTCAATCAGCCCCAGCATTTT.

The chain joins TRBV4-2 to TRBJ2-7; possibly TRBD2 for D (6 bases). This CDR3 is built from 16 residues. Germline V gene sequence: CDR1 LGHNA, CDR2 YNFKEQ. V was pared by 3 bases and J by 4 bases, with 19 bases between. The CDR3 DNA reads TGTGCCAGCAGCCAGGGAGGCATAGGACTGCTGTACGAGCAGTACTTC. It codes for CASSQGGIGLLYEQYF.

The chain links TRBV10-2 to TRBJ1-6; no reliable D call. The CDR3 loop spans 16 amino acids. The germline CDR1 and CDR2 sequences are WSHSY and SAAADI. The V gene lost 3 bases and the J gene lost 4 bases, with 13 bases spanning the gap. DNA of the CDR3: TGCGCCAGCAGTGATGTTGTGGGCAGTTATAATTCACCCCTCCACTTT. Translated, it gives CASSDVVGSYNSPLHF.

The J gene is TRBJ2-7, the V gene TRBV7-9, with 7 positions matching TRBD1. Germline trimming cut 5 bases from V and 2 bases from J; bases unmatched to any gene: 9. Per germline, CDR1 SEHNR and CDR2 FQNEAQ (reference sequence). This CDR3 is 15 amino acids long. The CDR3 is CASSPLGDRAYEQYF. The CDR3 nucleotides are TGTGCCAGCAGCCCCCTAGGTGACAGGGCCTACGAGCAGTACTTC.

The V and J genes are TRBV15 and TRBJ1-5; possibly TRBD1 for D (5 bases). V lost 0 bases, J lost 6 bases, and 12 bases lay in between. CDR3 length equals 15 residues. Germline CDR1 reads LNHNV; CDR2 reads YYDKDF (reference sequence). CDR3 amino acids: CATSRDRGEGQPQHF. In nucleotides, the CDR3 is TGTGCCACCAGCAGAGATCGGGGGGAGGGTCAGCCCCAGCATTTT.

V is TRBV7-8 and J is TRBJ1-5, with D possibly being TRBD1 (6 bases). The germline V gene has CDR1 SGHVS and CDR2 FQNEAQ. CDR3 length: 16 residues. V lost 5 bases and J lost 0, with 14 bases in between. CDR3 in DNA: TGTGCCAGCAGCCCACGGACAGTCTATAGCAATCAGCCCCAGCATTTT. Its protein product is CASSPRTVYSNQPQHF.

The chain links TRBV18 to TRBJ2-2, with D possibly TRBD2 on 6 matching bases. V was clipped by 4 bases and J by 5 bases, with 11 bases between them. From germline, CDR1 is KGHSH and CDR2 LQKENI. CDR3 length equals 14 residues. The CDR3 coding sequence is TGTGCCAGCTCACTTTCGGCGGGGACCGGGGAGCTGTTTTTT. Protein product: CASSLSAGTGELFF.

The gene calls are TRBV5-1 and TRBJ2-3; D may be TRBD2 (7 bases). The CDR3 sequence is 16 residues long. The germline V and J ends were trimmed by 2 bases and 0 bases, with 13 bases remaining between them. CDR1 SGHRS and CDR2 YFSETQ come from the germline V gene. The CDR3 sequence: CASSLGRGPSTDTQYF. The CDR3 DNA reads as TGCGCCAGCAGCTTAGGGCGGGGGCCAAGCACAGATACGCAGTATTTT.

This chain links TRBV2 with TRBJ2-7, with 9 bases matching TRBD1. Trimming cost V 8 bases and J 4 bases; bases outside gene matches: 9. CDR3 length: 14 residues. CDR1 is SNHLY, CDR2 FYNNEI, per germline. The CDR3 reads CASETADRGYEQYF. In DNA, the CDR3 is TGTGCCAGCGAAACTGCGGACAGGGGTTACGAGCAGTACTTC.

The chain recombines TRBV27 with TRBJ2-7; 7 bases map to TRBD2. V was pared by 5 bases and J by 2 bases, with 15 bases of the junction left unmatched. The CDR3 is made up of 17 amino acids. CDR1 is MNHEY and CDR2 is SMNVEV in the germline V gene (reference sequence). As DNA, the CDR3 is TGTGCCAGCAGTCGTGACCCGTGGGGAGGGTCTCCCTACGAGCAGTACTTC. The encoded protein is CASSRDPWGGSPYEQYF.

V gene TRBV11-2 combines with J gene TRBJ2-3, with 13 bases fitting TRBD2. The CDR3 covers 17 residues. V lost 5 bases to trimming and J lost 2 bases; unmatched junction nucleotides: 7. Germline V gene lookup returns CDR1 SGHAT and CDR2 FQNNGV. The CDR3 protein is CASSPLGTSGTTDTQYF. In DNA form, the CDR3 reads TGTGCCAGCAGCCCGCTGGGGACTAGCGGGACCACAGATACGCAGTATTTT.

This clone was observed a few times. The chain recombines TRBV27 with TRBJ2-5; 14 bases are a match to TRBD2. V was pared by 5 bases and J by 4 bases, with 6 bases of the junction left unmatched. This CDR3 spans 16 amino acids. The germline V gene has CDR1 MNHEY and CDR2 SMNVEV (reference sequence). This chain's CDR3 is CASSPGLAGGRETQYF. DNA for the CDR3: TGTGCCAGCAGTCCCGGACTAGCGGGGGGCCGAGAGACCCAGTACTTC.

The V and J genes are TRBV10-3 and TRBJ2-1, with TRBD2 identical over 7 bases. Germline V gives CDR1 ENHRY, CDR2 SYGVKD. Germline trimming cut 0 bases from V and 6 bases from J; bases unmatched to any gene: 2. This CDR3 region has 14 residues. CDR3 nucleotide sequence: TGTGCCATCAGTGAGTCGGGGGGGGTCAATGAGCAGTTCTTC. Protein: CAISESGGVNEQFF.

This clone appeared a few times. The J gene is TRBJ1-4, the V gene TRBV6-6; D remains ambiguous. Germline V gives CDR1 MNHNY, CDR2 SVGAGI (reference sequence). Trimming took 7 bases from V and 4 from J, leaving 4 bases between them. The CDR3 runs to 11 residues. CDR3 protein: CASTRNEKLFF. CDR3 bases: TGTGCCAGCACCCGTAATGAAAAACTGTTTTTT.

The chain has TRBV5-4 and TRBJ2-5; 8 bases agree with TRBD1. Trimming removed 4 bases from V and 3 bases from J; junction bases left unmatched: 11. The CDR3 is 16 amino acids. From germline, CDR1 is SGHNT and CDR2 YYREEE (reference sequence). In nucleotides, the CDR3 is TGTGCCAGCAGCCCGGGGACAGGCACTAGCAAAGAGACCCAGTACTTC. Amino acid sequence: CASSPGTGTSKETQYF. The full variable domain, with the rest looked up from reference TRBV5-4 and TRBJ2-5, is ETGVTQSPTHLIKTRGQQVTLRCSSQSGHNTVSWYQQALGQGPQFIFQYYREEENGRGNFPPRFSGLQFPNYSSELNVNALELDDSALYLCASSPGTGTSKETQYFGPGTRLLVL.